One sample yielded the 10 T cell receptor beta chains listed below, sequenced in a study of T-cell reconstitution after alpha-beta-depleted transplantation in children. Library preparation (for TCRbeta) was performed with unique molecular identifiers. TCRdb processed the PCR reads anew with MiXCR; each CDR3 protein has one entry. Here the sample spans hundreds of thousands of distinct CDR3 sequences, about 9.5% being singletons. The sample was PBMCs from the stem cell graft donor, taken from the stem cell graft. The receptors originated from a human donor who donated a stem cell graft to a child with acute lymphoblastic leukemia.

This chain uses TRBV5-1 with TRBJ2-6, with D perhaps given as TRBD1 or TRBD2 (5 bases each). Trimming stripped 5 bases from V and 4 bases from J, with 16 bases between. Looked up from germline, CDR1 is SGHRS and CDR2 is YFSETQ. The length of the CDR3 is 16 residues. Here the CDR3 DNA reads TGCGCCAGCAGTGGGGGTTCGCAGTGGGGGGCCAACGTCCTGACTTTC. Protein product: CASSGGSQWGANVLTF.

A few counts support this clonotype. The chain recombines TRBV20-1 with TRBJ1-2; unclear D gene. Germline V gene lookup returns CDR1 DFQATT and CDR2 SNEGSKA (reference sequence). With 2 bases removed from V and 1 base from J, the gap between germline ends came to 17 bases. The CDR3 runs to 16 residues. This chain's CDR3 is CSARQPPGKDNYGYTF. The DNA of the CDR3 is TGCAGTGCTAGACAGCCCCCCGGGAAGGATAACTATGGCTACACCTTC.

This clonotype was detected ten times or more. V and J are TRBV11-2 and TRBJ2-1; 8 nucleotides agree with TRBD2. CDR1 and CDR2 from the germline V gene are SGHAT and FQNNGV. With V trimmed by 6 bases and J by 6 bases, 10 bases remained unmatched. CDR3 length equals 15 residues. CDR3 coding DNA: TGTGCCAGCAGGAATCTGGCGGGGGGTTTCAATGAGCAGTTCTTC. Residues: CASRNLAGGFNEQFF.

This clonotype appeared a few times. This rearrangement joins TRBV3-1 to TRBJ1-5, with no clear D. This CDR3 region has 14 residues. The V and J ends lost 0 bases and 4 bases respectively, with 7 bases between them. CDR1 is LGHDT and CDR2 is YNNKEL in the germline V gene (reference sequence). This chain's CDR3 is CASSQEVRNQPQHF. The CDR3, as DNA: TGTGCCAGCAGCCAAGAAGTCAGAAATCAGCCCCAGCATTTT.

This clonotype was seen a few times. This chain links TRBV12-3 or TRBV12-4 with TRBJ1-1; tentatively, D is TRBD1 (5 bases). The CDR3 consists of 14 residues. V was pared by 3 bases and J by 4 bases, with 12 bases between. CDR3 amino acids: CASSFGGFGTEAFF. CDR3 in DNA: TGTGCCAGCAGTTTCGGGGGATTCGGCACTGAAGCTTTCTTT.

Ten or more counts support this clonotype. V is TRBV7-7 and J is TRBJ2-5; TRBD1 might be the D (6 bases). Germline assignment: CDR1 SSHAT and CDR2 FNYEAQ (reference sequence). Trimming pared 1 base from V and 5 bases from J, leaving 8 bases between. CDR3 size: 13 residues. CDR3 sequence: CASSLGRGETQYF. CDR3 coding DNA: TGTGCCAGCAGCTTAGGAAGGGGGGAGACCCAGTACTTC.

This clonotype was found a few times. The chain combines TRBV29-1 with TRBJ2-7; D not certain. The germline V gene encodes CDR1 SQVTM and CDR2 ANQGSEA. V was clipped by 4 bases and J by 5 bases, with 18 bases between them. The length of the CDR3 is 14 residues. The CDR3 region has the DNA TGCAGCGTTGGCTCCCTAGGAGTTTACCACGAGCAGTACTTC. Encoded protein: CSVGSLGVYHEQYF.

This clonotype appeared a few times. V usage is TRBV7-9 and J usage is TRBJ2-3; perhaps TRBD2 as D (6 bases). V was clipped by 7 bases and J by 0 bases, with 14 bases between them. Germline lookup yields CDR1 SEHNR and CDR2 FQNEAQ (reference sequence). The CDR3 has 15 amino acids. CDR3 bases: TGTGCCAGCACCATATCAGCGGGTAGCACAGATACGCAGTATTTT. Translated, it gives CASTISAGSTDTQYF.

V gene TRBV13 combines with J gene TRBJ2-7; perhaps TRBD2 as D (7 bases). Deletions cut 5 bases from V and 5 bases from J, with 22 bases between. The CDR3 is made up of 16 amino acids. Germline V gene data show CDR1 as PRHDT and CDR2 as FYEKMQ (reference sequence). The CDR3 region is CASSLTGVGGRNEQYF. The CDR3 coding sequence is TGTGCCAGCAGCCTGACCGGGGTGGGGGGGCGGAACGAGCAGTACTTC. Looking up the rest from reference TRBV13 and TRBJ2-7 gives the full variable domain: AAGVIQSPRHLIKEKRETATLKCYPIPRHDTVYWYQQGPGQDPQFLISFYEKMQSDKGSIPDRFSAQQFSDYHSELNMSSLELGDSALYFCASSLTGVGGRNEQYFGPGTRLTVT.

This clonotype appeared a few times. The chain joins TRBV6-2 or TRBV6-3 to TRBJ2-3; TRBD2 matches 14 bases. CDR1 is MNHEY, CDR2 SVGEGT, per germline. This CDR3 has 20 residues. J lost 5 bases, V lost 2 bases, and 15 bases had no gene match. The chain's CDR3 is CASSYGPPTSGGAGVDTQYF. The CDR3 DNA reads TGTGCCAGCAGTTACGGCCCTCCGACTAGCGGGGGGGCCGGCGTAGATACGCAGTATTTT.